This T cell receptor (beta chain) was sequenced during a study of patients and donors after allogeneic stem cell transplantation. With V trimmed by 3 bases and J by 3 bases, 4 bases remained unmatched. This CDR3 comprises 15 residues. The germline V gene has CDR1 SGDLS and CDR2 YYNGEE. From the RT-PCR reads, TCRdb called clonotypes with MiXCR, one entry per CDR3 protein. The table includes just over 55,000 distinct CDR3 sequences, roughly 15% detected once. This TCR was sampled from a human donor who was either an allogeneic HSCT recipient or a stem cell or donor lymphocyte infusion donor (not recorded which). It is not recorded whose cells these are; they may come from a transplant donor. The gene calls are TRBV9 and TRBJ2-3; 10 bases fit TRBD2. The sequencing sample was made of blood, either unsorted or a sorted T cell fraction (not recorded which). The CDR3 loop is CASSATSGPTDTQYF. The CDR3 DNA follows: TGTGCCAGCAGCGCGACTAGCGGGCCGACAGATACGCAGTATTTT.